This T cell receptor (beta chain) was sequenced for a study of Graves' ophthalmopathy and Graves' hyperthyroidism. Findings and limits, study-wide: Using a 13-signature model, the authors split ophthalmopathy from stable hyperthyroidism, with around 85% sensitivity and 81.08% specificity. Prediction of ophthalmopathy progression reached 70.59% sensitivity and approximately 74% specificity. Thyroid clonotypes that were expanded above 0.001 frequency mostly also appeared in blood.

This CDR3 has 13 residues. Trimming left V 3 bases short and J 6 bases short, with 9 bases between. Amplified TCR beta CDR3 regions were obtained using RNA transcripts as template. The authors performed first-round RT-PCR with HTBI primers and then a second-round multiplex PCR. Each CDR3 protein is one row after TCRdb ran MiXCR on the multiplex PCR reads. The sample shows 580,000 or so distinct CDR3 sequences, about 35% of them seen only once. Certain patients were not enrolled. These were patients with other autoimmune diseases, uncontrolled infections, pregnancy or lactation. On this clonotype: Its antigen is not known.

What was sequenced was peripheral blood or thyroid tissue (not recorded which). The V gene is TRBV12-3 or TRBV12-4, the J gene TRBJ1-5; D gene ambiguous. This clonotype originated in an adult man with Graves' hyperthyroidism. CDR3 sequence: CASSLGQPQPQHF. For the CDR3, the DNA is TGTGCCAGCAGTTTGGGTCAGCCTCAGCCCCAGCATTTT.